Below are 9 T cell receptor beta chains sequenced from a single sample in a study of early T cells in non-severe SARS-CoV-2 infection. MiXCR was run by TCRdb on the 5' RACE reads, yielding one entry per CDR3 protein. The profile covers approximately 83,000 distinct CDR3 sequences, with over 11% appearing a single time and roughly 3% taken by the ten largest. Input material: whole blood. These receptor sequences come from an adult who was a healthcare worker with PCR-confirmed SARS-CoV-2 infection or an uninfected control (not recorded which).

This clonotype was counted ten times or more. The rearrangement links TRBV18 to TRBJ2-1, with 8 bases that match TRBD2. Germline-derived CDR1 and CDR2 are KGHSH and LQKENI. With 5 bases clipped from V and 0 bases from J, the junction kept 15 bases outside the gene matches. The CDR3 is 19 amino acids. For the CDR3, the DNA is TGTGCCAGCTCAGCCTTAAAGCGGGGGTCTCCTAGCTCCTACAATGAGCAGTTCTTC. Protein sequence: CASSALKRGSPSSYNEQFF.

This clonotype occurred a few times. The rearrangement joins TRBV2 to TRBJ1-5; D remains unclear. Trimming took off 3 bases at V and 0 bases at J, with 6 bases between the two ends. Germline V gene lookup returns CDR1 SNHLY and CDR2 FYNNEI. The CDR3 runs to 14 residues. For the CDR3, the DNA is TGTGCCAGCAGTGACGTTTATAGCAATCAGCCCCAGCATTTT. As protein: CASSDVYSNQPQHF.

This clonotype was observed many times. The chain joins TRBV7-9 to TRBJ2-2; no clear D. The CDR3 has 12 amino acids. The V gene's germline CDR1 is SEHNR and CDR2 FQNEAQ (reference sequence). The ends were cut back, 2 bases at V and 3 bases at J, with 1 base in the middle. This chain's CDR3 is CASSLHTGELFF. CDR3 bases: TGTGCCAGCAGCTTACACACCGGGGAGCTGTTTTTT.

The chain combines TRBV29-1 with TRBJ2-1; a possible D gene is TRBD1 (6 bases). The CDR3 extends over 13 amino acids. Per germline, CDR1 SQVTM and CDR2 ANQGSEA. Trimming removed 6 bases from V and 6 bases from J, with 15 bases in between. The DNA of the CDR3 is TGCAGCGTCTCGGGACATTCAGTCAATGAGCAGTTCTTC. This sequence encodes CSVSGHSVNEQFF.

A few counts support this clonotype. The chain employs TRBV20-1 and TRBJ1-4; a possible D gene is TRBD1 (5 bases). The CDR3 runs 14 residues. Germline V gives CDR1 DFQATT, CDR2 SNEGSKA (reference sequence). Trimming took off 6 bases at V and 3 bases at J, with 14 bases between the two ends. This CDR3 is CSARDPGANEKLFF. The CDR3 coding sequence is TGCAGTGCCAGGGACCCGGGAGCTAATGAAAAACTGTTTTTT.

This clonotype was recorded a few times. The chain combines TRBV6-1 with TRBJ2-5; 7 bases fit TRBD2. The CDR3 is 11 amino acids. The germline V gene encodes CDR1 MNHNS and CDR2 SASEGT. With V trimmed by 4 bases and J by 9 bases, 2 bases remained unmatched. The CDR3 DNA follows: TGTGCCAGCAGTGTCCGGGAGGCCCAGTACTTC. It encodes CASSVREAQYF.

The chain has TRBV6-2 or TRBV6-3 and TRBJ2-1; D uncertain. There are 12 residues in the CDR3. V was shortened by 2 bases and J by 6 bases, with 5 bases between the two germline ends. The germline CDR1 and CDR2 sequences are MNHEY and SVGEGT. The CDR3 DNA follows: TGTGCCAGCAGTTACCCGGTCAATGAGCAGTTCTTC. It specifies CASSYPVNEQFF.

V gene TRBV6-5 combines with J gene TRBJ2-2, with a weak D call TRBD2 (5 bases). Germline CDR1 MNHEY, CDR2 SVGAGI. The CDR3 sequence is 16 residues long. Trimming stripped 5 bases from V and 0 bases from J, with 13 bases between. CDR3 amino acids: CASSPLPSSNTGELFF. The CDR3 region has the DNA TGTGCCAGCAGTCCGCTCCCTAGCTCGAACACCGGGGAGCTGTTTTTT.

This chain joins TRBV10-1 and TRBJ2-7; 7 positions agree with TRBD2. The V segment lost 4 bases and the J segment 4 bases; nucleotides outside the gene matches: 7. CDR1 is WNHNN, CDR2 SYGVQD, per germline (reference sequence). The CDR3 is 14 amino acids. The CDR3 loop reads CASSVRRETYEQYF. In DNA form, the CDR3 reads TGCGCCAGCAGTGTACGGCGGGAGACATACGAGCAGTACTTC.